The entry below describes one T cell receptor beta chain. Its specificity is unknown. These data belong to a study of identifying expanded T cells in peripheral blood. Findings of the study overall: Across healthy donors, higher total template counts meant significantly greater approximately 2-week count variance.

Profiling relied on immunoSEQ multiplex PCR, and the TCRdb table lists in-frame clones only, not all of them. This table holds 70,000 to 95,000 clones, about 90% found once. Healthy donors had no documented immune events, such as infections, while sampled. CDR1 and CDR2 from the germline V gene are KGHSH and LQKENI. The J segment lost 7 bases and the V segment lost 3 bases, leaving 8 bases of the junction unmatched. This CDR3 contains 16 residues. J is TRBJ2-7 and V is TRBV18; TRBD2 matches at 14 bases. Sequencing was carried out using blood. The sequence came from a person aged 18 to 70 in good health. The CDR3 DNA is TGTGCCAGCTCACCTAGGACTAGCGGGGGGCCGGGGGAGCAGTACTTC. Translated: CASSPRTSGGPGEQYF.